These 30 T cell receptor beta chains were all obtained from the same sample, sequenced in a study of shared clonotypes between healthy human individuals. This table comes from immunoSEQ multiplex PCR, and its TCRdb copy is limited to in-frame clones, with some not included. The profile covers approximately 1,000,000 clones, with around 82% appearing a single time and 0.5% to 0.6% taken by the ten largest. Sequenced sample: memory CD4+ T cells from PBMCs. Indicated subset: CD45RA-negative fraction. These receptors all come from a young man in good health. Some clones in this sample may be carry-over from other donors' samples.

The CDR3 DNA follows: TGTGCCAGCAGTGAAAACAGGGGGCAGGCTGGCTACACCTTC. It translates to CASSENRGQAGYTF. V gene TRBV6-1 combines with J gene TRBJ1-2; TRBD1 aligns across 9 bases. V shed 2 bases, J shed 7 bases, and the junction held 5 bases outside the gene matches. CDR1 and CDR2 from the germline V gene are MNHNS and SASEGT. The CDR3 has 14 amino acids.

The chain has TRBV5-1 and TRBJ2-1, with D possibly being TRBD1 (6 bases). V was cut by 0 bases and J by 7 bases, with 11 bases left in between. The CDR3 sequence is 14 residues long. Germline V lookup: CDR1 SGHRS, CDR2 YFSETQ. The CDR3, as DNA: TGCGCCAGCAGCTTGGGACCAGGGGAGAATGAGCAGTTCTTC. The encoded protein is CASSLGPGENEQFF.

The chain combines TRBV14 with TRBJ2-6; 7 bases match TRBD1. V was clipped by 4 bases and J by 5 bases; unmatched bases: 5. Germline assignment: CDR1 SGHDN and CDR2 FVKESK. This CDR3 has 15 residues. The CDR3 loop is CASSPKGARANVLTF. The CDR3 region has the DNA TGTGCCAGCAGCCCGAAGGGGGCGCGGGCCAACGTCCTGACTTTC.

This chain joins TRBV7-3 and TRBJ2-5, with D uncertain. This CDR3 spans 13 amino acids. V lost 2 bases and J lost 2, with 6 bases in between. Germline-derived CDR1 and CDR2 are SGHTA and FQGTGA. The CDR3 DNA sequence: TGTGCCAGCAGCTTATTGGGTCAAGAGACCCAGTACTTC. Translation gives CASSLLGQETQYF. Supplemented by reference TRBV7-3 and TRBJ2-5, the full variable domain reads GAGVSQTPSNKVTEKGKYVELRCDPISGHTALYWYRQSLGQGPEFLIYFQGTGAADDSGLPNDRFFAVRPEGSVSTLKIQRTERGDSAVYLCASSLLGQETQYFGPGTRLLVL.

Only a few counts were recorded for this clone. The sample contains more than one DNA sequence encoding this CDR3. The chain has TRBV7-6 and TRBJ2-6; no clear D gene. This CDR3 is 14 amino acids long. CDR1 and CDR2 (germline): SGHVS, FNYEAQ. V lost 3 bases to trimming and J lost 1 base, with 4 bases between them. The CDR3: CASSFPSGANVLTF. The CDR3 DNA reads TGTGCCAGCAGCTTCCCTTCTGGGGCCAACGTCCTGACTTTC.

This chain links TRBV4-2 with TRBJ2-1; maybe TRBD2 (7 bases). Looked up from germline, CDR1 is LGHNA and CDR2 is YNFKEQ. Trimming cost V 4 bases and J 2 bases, with 18 bases left between them. This CDR3 is built from 17 residues. This chain's CDR3 is CASSRVGSGGPYNEQFF. In nucleotides, the CDR3 is TGTGCCAGCAGCCGCGTGGGATCCGGGGGGCCCTACAATGAGCAGTTCTTC.

This clone came up a few times. This chain connects TRBV25-1 to TRBJ2-3, with a tentative D call TRBD2 (6 bases). This CDR3 spans 13 amino acids. CDR1 is MGHDK and CDR2 is SYGVNS in the germline V gene. V was trimmed by 6 bases and J by 8 bases, leaving 15 bases between them. The CDR3 here is CASSTRQGGTQYF. CDR3 nucleotide sequence: TGTGCCAGCAGCACACGGCAGGGAGGTACGCAGTATTTT.

The CDR3 sequence is CASSFRQGSPGSNQPQHF. For the CDR3, the DNA is TGTGCCAGCAGCTTTAGACAGGGTTCCCCTGGCAGCAATCAGCCCCAGCATTTT. The chain links TRBV7-6 to TRBJ1-5, with 7 nucleotides matching TRBD1. CDR3 length: 18 residues. V lost 3 bases to trimming and J lost 1 base; unmatched junction nucleotides: 12. Germline-derived CDR1 and CDR2 are SGHVS and FNYEAQ.

In the case of this clone: Other DNA sequences in the same sample also yield this CDR3. The chain recombines TRBV5-1 with TRBJ1-4, with 10 bases lining up with TRBD1. The CDR3 is made up of 14 amino acids. The V segment lost 8 bases and the J segment 6 bases; nucleotides outside the gene matches: 7. CDR1 is SGHRS and CDR2 is YFSETQ in the germline V gene. The chain's CDR3 is CASSRDRGYEKLFF. CDR3 nucleotides: TGCGCCAGTAGCCGGGACAGGGGATATGAAAAACTGTTTTTT.

J is TRBJ1-2 and V is TRBV7-9; 8 bases map to TRBD1. The CDR3 runs to 13 residues. From germline, CDR1 is SEHNR and CDR2 FQNEAQ (reference sequence). V was clipped by 5 bases and J by 4 bases; unmatched bases: 3. The chain's CDR3 is CASSLGTGYGYTF. CDR3 sequence (DNA): TGTGCCAGCAGCCTCGGGACAGGCTATGGCTACACCTTC.

The chain couples TRBV28 to TRBJ1-4, with D possibly TRBD1 on 5 matching bases. V lost 8 bases and J 6 bases, leaving 13 bases between the germline ends. CDR1 MDHEN and CDR2 SYDVKM come from the germline V gene. The CDR3 extends over 13 amino acids. The CDR3 nucleotides are TGTGCCAGCCCCGGGCGGGGCCATGAAAAACTGTTTTTT. Translation gives CASPGRGHEKLFF.

The V call is TRBV5-1, the J call TRBJ2-3, with D perhaps matching TRBD1 or TRBD2 (5 bases each). Germline CDR1 is SGHRS and CDR2 is YFSETQ. Trimming took 0 bases from V and 4 from J, leaving 15 bases between them. The CDR3 has 16 amino acids. The chain's CDR3 is CASSLVGTQTPDTQYF. CDR3 coding DNA: TGCGCCAGCAGCTTGGTAGGGACCCAAACCCCAGATACGCAGTATTTT.

The chain carries TRBV7-2 and TRBJ2-3; 9 bases map to TRBD2. Germline V gene lookup returns CDR1 SGHTA and CDR2 FQGNSA. V was clipped by 5 bases and J by 4 bases; unmatched bases: 10. This CDR3 contains 16 residues. The CDR3 DNA reads TGTGCCAGCAGCCTTTTCTCTAGCGGGATACCAGATACGCAGTATTTT. Translated, it gives CASSLFSSGIPDTQYF.

The chain joins TRBV19 to TRBJ2-2, with 8 positions matching TRBD2. The CDR3 spans 15 residues. Trimming removed 0 bases from V and 4 bases from J; junction bases left unmatched: 1. Germline V gene data show CDR1 as LNHDA and CDR2 as SQIVND (reference sequence). The CDR3 loop is CASSIDGRVTGELFF. DNA for the CDR3: TGTGCCAGTAGTATAGACGGGAGGGTCACCGGGGAGCTGTTTTTT.

The rearrangement uses TRBV25-1 and TRBJ2-1, with a weak D call TRBD2 (6 bases). There are 16 residues in the CDR3. Trimming left V 3 bases short and J 1 base short, with 13 bases between. In germline, CDR1 is MGHDK, CDR2 SYGVNS. CDR3 region: CASSDLAGGSYNEQFF. The CDR3, as DNA: TGTGCCAGCAGTGATTTAGCTGGAGGGTCCTACAATGAGCAGTTCTTC.

This clone has just one count. This chain links TRBV18 with TRBJ2-2; no definite D call. The ends were cut back, 2 bases at V and 6 bases at J, with 7 bases in the middle. CDR1 and CDR2 from the germline V gene are KGHSH and LQKENI. The CDR3 has 13 residues. CDR3 DNA: TGTGCCAGCTCACCATGGAGCCCCGGGGAGCTGTTTTTT. It encodes CASSPWSPGELFF.

This chain joins TRBV5-6 and TRBJ2-1; tentative D call: TRBD2 (6 bases). Germline CDR1 is SGHDT and CDR2 is YYEEEE. V was pared by 2 bases and J by 0 bases, with 18 bases between. There are 18 residues in the CDR3. In DNA, the CDR3 is TGTGCCAGCAGCTTAGGTCTAGCGCCCAGGAGCTCCTACAATGAGCAGTTCTTC. Encoded protein: CASSLGLAPRSSYNEQFF.

CDR3 nucleotides: TGCGCCAGCAGCTGGGACAGCCGTAATGAAAAACTGTTTTTT. Protein: CASSWDSRNEKLFF. The chain joins TRBV5-1 to TRBJ1-4; 7 bases align to TRBD1. Per germline, CDR1 SGHRS and CDR2 YFSETQ. The CDR3 has 14 amino acids. Unmatched junction bases numbered 3, after V lost 3 bases and J lost 4 bases.

Worth noting for this clone: Other DNA variants within this sample encode the same CDR3. V is TRBV7-2 and J is TRBJ1-2; 9 bases agree with TRBD1. CDR3 size: 13 residues. V shed 5 bases, J shed 7 bases, and the junction held 5 bases outside the gene matches. CDR1 and CDR2 from the germline V gene are SGHTA and FQGNSA. The CDR3 nucleotides read TGTGCCAGCAGCCGGGACAGGGCTGGTGGCTACACCTTC. Translating gives CASSRDRAGGYTF.

Concerning this clone: Within the sample, other DNA sequences also encode this same CDR3. The chain combines TRBV27 with TRBJ2-3; D call uncertain. The CDR3 is made up of 14 amino acids. CDR1 is MNHEY, CDR2 SMNVEV, per germline (reference sequence). With 5 bases removed from V and 2 bases from J, the gap between germline ends came to 11 bases. The CDR3 sequence: CASSRGRFTDTQYF. In DNA, the CDR3 is TGTGCCAGCAGTCGAGGCCGATTCACAGATACGCAGTATTTT.

The V gene is TRBV6-5, the J gene TRBJ1-4; a weak D match, TRBD1 (5 bases). V lost 6 bases, J lost 0 bases, and 11 bases lay in between. This CDR3 comprises 15 residues. Germline CDR1 and CDR2: MNHEY and SVGAGI. The CDR3 region is CASRVAGTTNEKLFF. The CDR3 DNA is TGTGCCAGCAGAGTTGCAGGGACAACTAATGAAAAACTGTTTTTT.

This chain uses TRBV18 with TRBJ1-5; weak D call: TRBD1 (5 bases). CDR3 length: 16 residues. The germline gives CDR1 KGHSH, CDR2 LQKENI. The V gene lost 2 bases and the J gene lost 7 bases, with 18 bases spanning the gap. CDR3 in DNA: TGTGCCAGCTCACCAAGGGGTCCCTCGGAAGGCCAGCCCCAGCATTTT. This sequence encodes CASSPRGPSEGQPQHF.

The CDR3 DNA reads as TGTGCCAGCGGGTCGACCGGAGTGGGCTACGAGCAGTACTTC. Translated: CASGSTGVGYEQYF. The rearrangement links TRBV28 to TRBJ2-7; D is uncertain. The CDR3 spans 14 residues. Trimming stripped 8 bases from V and 3 bases from J, with 17 bases between. CDR1 is MDHEN and CDR2 is SYDVKM in the germline V gene. The full variable domain, in which reference TRBV28 and TRBJ2-7 provide the parts outside the CDR3, is DVKVTQSSRYLVKRTGEKVFLECVQDMDHENMFWYRQDPGLGLRLIYFSYDVKMKEKGDIPEGYSVSREKKERFSLILESASTNQTSMYLCASGSTGVGYEQYFGPGTRLTVT.

Only one count was recorded for this clone. The chain links TRBV5-4 to TRBJ1-2, with D possibly TRBD1 on 6 matching bases. Germline CDR1 reads SGHNT; CDR2 reads YYREEE (reference sequence). V was trimmed by 3 bases and J by 2 bases, leaving 8 bases between them. This CDR3 is built from 13 residues. The CDR3 sequence is CASSWGRNYGYTF. CDR3 DNA: TGTGCCAGCAGCTGGGGGCGCAACTATGGCTACACCTTC.

This clone was seen once. The genes are TRBV6-1 and TRBJ2-3; a possible D gene is TRBD1 (5 bases). The CDR3 length is 14 residues. Germline V CDR1 and CDR2: MNHNS, SASEGT. V was pared by 5 bases and J by 7 bases, with 16 bases between. CDR3 nucleotide sequence: TGTGCCAGCAGTTTTGATAGGGGTGCAAATACGCAGTATTTT. Protein sequence: CASSFDRGANTQYF.

The chain carries TRBV5-1 and TRBJ2-2; 9 nucleotides match TRBD1. The V and J ends lost 2 bases and 7 bases, in that order; junction bases with no gene match: 6. Germline CDR1 and CDR2: SGHRS and YFSETQ. The CDR3 runs to 15 residues. The CDR3 coding sequence is TGCGCCAGCAGCTTAAGGACAGGGGAAGGCGGGGAGCTGTTTTTT. This encodes CASSLRTGEGGELFF.

This clone has just one count. The chain links TRBV4-2 to TRBJ2-1; 8 nucleotides agree with TRBD1. Germline V lookup: CDR1 LGHNA, CDR2 YNFKEQ. V lost 4 bases to trimming and J lost 4 bases; unmatched junction nucleotides: 6. The CDR3 totals 15 residues. CDR3 sequence: CASSPQGASYNEQFF. CDR3 DNA: TGTGCCAGCAGCCCCCAGGGGGCCTCTTACAATGAGCAGTTCTTC.

This clone was recorded at least ten times. This sequence joins TRBV7-6 and TRBJ2-5; D gene uncertain. Germline V lookup: CDR1 SGHVS, CDR2 FNYEAQ. V was cut by 5 bases and J by 5 bases, with 9 bases left in between. The CDR3 totals 12 residues. This CDR3 is CASSRVGETQYF. CDR3 sequence (DNA): TGTGCCAGCAGCCGGGTCGGGGAGACCCAGTACTTC.

The rearrangement links TRBV9 to TRBJ2-3, with 9 positions matching TRBD2. This CDR3 contains 16 residues. Germline-derived CDR1 and CDR2 are SGDLS and YYNGEE. J lost 5 bases, V lost 3 bases, and 10 bases had no gene match. The CDR3: CASSAGIAGVQDTQYF. The CDR3 DNA is TGTGCCAGCAGCGCGGGTATAGCGGGAGTACAAGATACGCAGTATTTT.

This clone was seen only once. The rearrangement joins TRBV28 to TRBJ2-3; D possibly corresponds to TRBD2 (5 bases). Between the trimmed V and J ends, which lost 6 bases and 7 bases, there was a span of 17 bases. This CDR3 has 14 amino acids. Germline V CDR1 and CDR2: MDHEN, SYDVKM. The CDR3 reads CASSLITRPHTQYF. The DNA of the CDR3 is TGTGCCAGCAGCCTCATTACTAGGCCCCATACGCAGTATTTT.